A selection of T cell receptor beta chains follows, all from one sample in a study of beta chain features in type 1 diabetes. This table comes from immunoSEQ multiplex PCR, and its TCRdb copy is limited to in-frame clones, with some not included. The repertoire holds 350,000 or so clones, with roughly a fifth as singletons. The sample taken for sequencing was naive CD4+ T cells from blood. These receptors all come from a woman between 18 and 29 years old in good health. Each CDR3 is given with its conserved first and last residue. A D gene is named only where the DNA matches it firmly. The size of a clone is reported for some rows only, either as once, few or many, or as a class for expanded clones.

TRBV30,TRBJ2-1,NA,few,CAWRSQSAGRTYNEQFF,TGTGCCTGGAGATCGCAGTCGGCGGGGCGGACCTACAATGAGCAGTTCTTC
TRBV2,TRBJ2-7,NA,few,CASSTQQGHEQYF,TGTGCCAGCAGCACACAACAGGGCCACGAGCAGTACTTC
TRBV5-6,TRBJ1-2,TRBD1,NA,CASSSQGNYGYTF,TGTGCCAGCAGTTCACAGGGGAACTATGGCTACACCTTC
TRBV27,TRBJ1-2,NA,few,CASSFATVANYGYTF,TGTGCCAGCAGTTTCGCGACAGTTGCTAACTATGGCTACACCTTC
TRBV7-6,TRBJ2-5,TRBD2,few,CASSLSGRETQYF,TGTGCCAGCAGCCTTAGCGGGAGAGAGACCCAGTACTTC
TRBV5-1,TRBJ2-1,NA,few,CASSQQGQGRNEQFF,TGCGCCAGCAGCCAACAGGGGCAGGGGAGGAATGAGCAGTTCTTC
TRBV30,TRBJ2-7,TRBD2,NA,CAWSSGVHEQYF,TGTGCCTGGAGTAGCGGGGTCCACGAGCAGTACTTC
TRBV2,TRBJ1-1,NA,NA,CASSETGEGGGEAFF,TGTGCCAGCAGTGAAACCGGGGAGGGTGGCGGTGAAGCTTTCTTT
TRBV5-1,TRBJ1-1,TRBD1,NA,CASCLGDRNTEAFF,TGCGCCAGCTGCCTAGGGGACAGGAACACTGAAGCTTTCTTT
TRBV7-3,TRBJ2-1,NA,few,CASSSEDEGDYNEQFF,TGTGCCAGCAGCTCGGAGGACGAGGGCGACTACAATGAGCAGTTCTTC
TRBV7-9,TRBJ2-3,TRBD1,NA,CASSRTGGADTQYF,TGTGCCAGCAGTAGGACAGGGGGCGCAGATACGCAGTATTTT
TRBV7-3,TRBJ2-1,NA,NA,CASSPGQSYNEQFF,TGTGCCAGCAGCCCTGGACAATCCTACAATGAGCAGTTCTTC
TRBV30,TRBJ1-5,NA,few,CAWSSRGPQPQHF,TGTGCCTGGAGTTCCAGGGGCCCCCAGCCCCAGCATTTT
TRBV5-5,TRBJ1-1,NA,NA,CASSLESRGGEAFF,TGTGCCAGCAGCTTGGAATCAAGGGGAGGTGAAGCTTTCTTT
TRBV4-1,TRBJ2-1,NA,few,CASSQEQGSYNEQFF,TGCGCCAGCAGCCAAGAACAGGGCTCCTACAATGAGCAGTTCTTC
TRBV29-1,TRBJ1-1,NA,NA,CSTVLGGIAFF,TGCAGCACCGTATTGGGGGGGATAGCTTTCTTT
TRBV7-3,TRBJ1-6,NA,NA,CASSLGSGSSPLHF,TGTGCCAGCAGCTTAGGGTCGGGGAGTTCACCCCTCCACTTT
TRBV29-1,TRBJ1-5,NA,NA,CSIGNQPQHF,TGCAGTATCGGCAATCAGCCCCAGCATTTT
TRBV4-1,TRBJ2-5,NA,NA,CASSQLAQTETQYF,TGCGCCAGCAGCCAACTCGCACAAACGGAGACCCAGTACTTC
TRBV5-6,TRBJ2-3,NA,NA,CASSLAEGDTQYF,TGTGCCAGCAGCTTGGCCGAGGGAGATACGCAGTATTTT
TRBV4-1,TRBJ1-5,NA,few,CASSQAVLPSGPQHF,TGCGCCAGCAGCCAAGCGGTACTCCCCTCGGGGCCCCAGCATTTT
TRBV6-5,TRBJ2-3,NA,few,CASSYREPLPDTQYF,TGTGCCAGCAGTTACCGGGAGCCTCTTCCAGATACGCAGTATTTT
TRBV5-1,TRBJ1-5,NA,NA,CASSFAPRQPQHF,TGCGCCAGCAGCTTTGCCCCTAGGCAGCCCCAGCATTTT
TRBV28,TRBJ2-3,TRBD1,few,CASSIGQGGADTQYF,TGTGCCAGCAGCATTGGACAGGGGGGGGCGGATACGCAGTATTTT
TRBV30,TRBJ2-4,NA,few,CAWSGHRALQPTF,TGTGCCTGGAGTGGGCACAGGGCCCTGCAACCAACCTTC
TRBV2,TRBJ2-1,TRBD2,NA,CAILSGVSYNEQFF,TGTGCCATCCTTAGCGGGGTGTCCTACAATGAGCAGTTCTTC
TRBV7-2,TRBJ1-3,NA,NA,CATGVSGNTIYF,TGTGCGACGGGGGTTTCTGGAAACACCATATATTTT
TRBV5-1,TRBJ1-6,TRBD1,NA,CASSLEGAGNSPLHF,TGCGCCAGCAGCTTGGAGGGGGCAGGTAATTCACCCCTCCACTTT
TRBV6-5,TRBJ2-7,TRBD1,NA,CASSSQPGTGSYEQYF,TGTGCCAGCAGTTCGCAGCCCGGGACAGGGTCCTACGAGCAGTACTTC
TRBV4-2,TRBJ2-7,TRBD1,NA,CASSRLGQGAGEQYF,TGTGCCAGCAGCCGCTTGGGACAGGGGGCTGGGGAGCAGTACTTC
TRBV2,TRBJ2-3,NA,NA,CASRTRGADTQYF,TGTGCCAGCCGAACCAGGGGTGCAGATACGCAGTATTTT
TRBV30,TRBJ2-7,NA,NA,CAWSPPYTSSHYEQYF,TGTGCCTGGAGCCCACCATACACTAGCTCCCACTACGAGCAGTACTTC
TRBV29-1,TRBJ2-1,TRBD1,few,CSARGDRFNNEQFF,TGCAGCGCGCGAGGGGACAGGTTCAACAATGAGCAGTTCTTC
TRBV11-1,TRBJ1-1,NA,few,CASSIHRNTEAFF,TGTGCCAGCAGCATCCACAGGAACACTGAAGCTTTCTTT
TRBV5-1,TRBJ2-5,TRBD2,NA,CASSFAGGTLVETQYF,TGCGCCAGCAGCTTCGCGGGGGGGACCCTTGTGGAGACCCAGTACTTC
TRBV5-1,TRBJ2-1,TRBD2,few,CASRPGLAGVLDEQFF,TGCGCCAGCAGACCGGGACTAGCGGGAGTATTAGATGAGCAGTTCTTC
TRBV5-6,TRBJ1-2,TRBD1,few,CASSLGYGTGVYLGYTF,TGTGCCAGCAGCTTGGGCTACGGGACAGGGGTCTATCTTGGCTACACCTTC
TRBV4-1,TRBJ1-5,TRBD1,NA,CASSHLIYRDRGHSNQPQHF,TGCGCCAGCAGCCATCTCATCTACCGGGACAGGGGCCATAGCAATCAGCCCCAGCATTTT
TRBV18,TRBJ2-3,TRBD1,NA,CASSPRDRDLTDTQYF,TGTGCCAGCTCCCCCCGGGACAGGGATTTGACAGATACGCAGTATTTT
TRBV7-8,TRBJ1-1,TRBD1,NA,CASSSRRTGNTEAFF,TGTGCCAGCAGCTCAAGACGGACAGGGAACACTGAAGCTTTCTTT
TRBV5-4,TRBJ2-2,TRBD2,few,CASNSGGNTGELFF,TGTGCCAGCAACAGCGGGGGGAACACCGGGGAGCTGTTTTTT
TRBV5-1,TRBJ2-1,NA,NA,CASSLDRVDEQFF,TGCGCCAGCAGCTTGGACAGGGTCGATGAGCAGTTCTTC
TRBV5-1,TRBJ2-3,NA,NA,CASSSVGTSETDTQYF,TGCGCCAGCAGCTCTGTGGGGACATCTGAGACAGATACGCAGTATTTT
TRBV2,TRBJ1-5,TRBD1,NA,CASKDRDNQPQHF,TGTGCCAGCAAGGACAGGGACAATCAGCCCCAGCATTTT
TRBV15,TRBJ2-3,NA,once,CATSRLVGPDTQYF,TGTGCCACCAGCAGACTAGTAGGCCCAGATACGCAGTATTTT
TRBV30,TRBJ2-7,NA,NA,CAWNSKGINYEQYF,TGTGCCTGGAATAGTAAGGGGATTAACTACGAGCAGTACTTC
TRBV29-1,TRBJ2-5,NA,few,CSVALGAEETQYF,TGCAGCGTTGCATTGGGGGCCGAAGAGACCCAGTACTTC